The T cell receptor beta chain under discussion was sequenced for a study of cytomegalovirus exposure and HLA in healthy donors. Whole-study context: As released early, the data held 80 million to 90 million unique TCRs from HLA-typed donors.

The PCR used 60 Vbeta and 13 Jbeta primers. TCRdb's copy holds only in-frame clones and misses some; the assay was immunoSEQ multiplex PCR. Of over 85,000 clones in the sample, 69% were seen once. The CDR3 runs 13 residues. Germline CDR1 and CDR2: MNHNS and SASEGT. Trimming stripped 6 bases from V and 2 bases from J, with 11 bases between. The sequence derives from a female donor in good health and CMV-seronegative. The rearrangement links TRBV6-1 to TRBJ2-7, with D possibly TRBD2 on 6 matching bases. Sequencing input: PBMCs. CDR3 nucleotides: TGTGCCAGCAGCCGGATAGCGGCCTACGAGCAGTACTTC. Translated: CASSRIAAYEQYF.